This record looks at one T cell receptor beta chain sequence and its context. No antigen is known for it. This CDR3 is 13 amino acids long. The germline CDR1 and CDR2 sequences are LNHDA and SQIVND (reference sequence). Trimming took off 4 bases at V and 2 bases at J, with 6 bases between the two ends. This sample was taken from a study of cytomegalovirus exposure and HLA in healthy donors. Overall study results and limits: Earlier analysis found most TCR beta V segments productive about 87% or about 30% of the time. Later, an analysis found that common viral pathogens appeared to be linked with several of the most significant clusters.

PCR amplification relied on 60 Vbeta primers (plus 13 Jbeta primers). The repertoire was sequenced with immunoSEQ multiplex PCR; TCRdb's copy has only in-frame clones and lacks some. The sample carries some 190,000 clones, 74% recorded once. This chain links TRBV19 with TRBJ1-5; no clear D. The sequence derives from a woman in her thirties in good health and CMV-seropositive. The source material was PBMCs. The chain's CDR3 is CASSKGGNQPQHF. The CDR3 nucleotides read TGTGCCAGTAGTAAGGGAGGCAATCAGCCCCAGCATTTT. The whole variable domain, remainder taken from reference TRBV19 and TRBJ1-5, is DGGITQSPKYLFRKEGQNVTLSCEQNLNHDAMYWYRQDPGQGLRLIYYSQIVNDFQKGDIAEGYSVSREKKESFPLTVTSAQKNPTAFYLCASSKGGNQPQHFGDGTRLSIL.